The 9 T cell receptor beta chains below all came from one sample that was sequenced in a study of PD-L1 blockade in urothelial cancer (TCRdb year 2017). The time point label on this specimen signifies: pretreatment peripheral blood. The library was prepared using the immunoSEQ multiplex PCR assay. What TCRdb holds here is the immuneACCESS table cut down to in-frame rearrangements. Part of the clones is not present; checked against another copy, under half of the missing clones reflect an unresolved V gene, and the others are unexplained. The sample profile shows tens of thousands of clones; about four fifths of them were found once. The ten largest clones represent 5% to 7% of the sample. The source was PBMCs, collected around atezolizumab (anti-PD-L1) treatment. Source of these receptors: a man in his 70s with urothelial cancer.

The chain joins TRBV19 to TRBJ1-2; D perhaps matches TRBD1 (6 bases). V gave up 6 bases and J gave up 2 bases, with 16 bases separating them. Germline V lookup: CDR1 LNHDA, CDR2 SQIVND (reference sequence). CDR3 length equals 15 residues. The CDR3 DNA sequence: TGTGCCAGTAGAACCCGGGACAATGAAAACTATGGCTACACCTTC. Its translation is CASRTRDNENYGYTF.

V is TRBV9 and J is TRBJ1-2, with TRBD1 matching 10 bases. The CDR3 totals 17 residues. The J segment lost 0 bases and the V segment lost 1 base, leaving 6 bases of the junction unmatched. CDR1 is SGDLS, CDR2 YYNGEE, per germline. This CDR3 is CASSVMGQGPANYGYTF. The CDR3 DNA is TGTGCCAGCAGCGTAATGGGACAGGGGCCAGCTAACTATGGCTACACCTTC.

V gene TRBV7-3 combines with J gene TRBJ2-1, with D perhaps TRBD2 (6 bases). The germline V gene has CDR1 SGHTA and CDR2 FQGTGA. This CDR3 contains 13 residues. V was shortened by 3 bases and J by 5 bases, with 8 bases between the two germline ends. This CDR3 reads CASSFGLNNEQFF. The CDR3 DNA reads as TGTGCCAGCAGCTTTGGACTAAACAATGAGCAGTTCTTC.

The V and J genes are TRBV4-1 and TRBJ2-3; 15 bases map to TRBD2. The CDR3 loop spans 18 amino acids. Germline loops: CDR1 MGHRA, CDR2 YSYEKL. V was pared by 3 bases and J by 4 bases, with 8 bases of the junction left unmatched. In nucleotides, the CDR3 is TGCGCCAGCAGCCATCGGACTAGCGGGAGGGCCAGCGCAGATACGCAGTATTTT. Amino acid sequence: CASSHRTSGRASADTQYF.

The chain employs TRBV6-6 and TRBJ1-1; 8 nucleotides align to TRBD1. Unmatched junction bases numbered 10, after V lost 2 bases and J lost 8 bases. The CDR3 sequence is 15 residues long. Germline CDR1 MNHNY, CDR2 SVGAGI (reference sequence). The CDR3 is CASSYLSGQGAEAFF. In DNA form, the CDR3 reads TGTGCCAGCAGTTACCTGTCAGGCCAGGGGGCCGAAGCTTTCTTT.

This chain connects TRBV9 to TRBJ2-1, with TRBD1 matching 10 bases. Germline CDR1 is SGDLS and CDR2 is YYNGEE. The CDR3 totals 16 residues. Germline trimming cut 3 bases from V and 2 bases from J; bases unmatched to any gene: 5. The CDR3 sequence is CASSASGTGAYNEQFF. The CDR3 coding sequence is TGTGCCAGCAGCGCCTCCGGGACAGGGGCCTACAATGAGCAGTTCTTC.

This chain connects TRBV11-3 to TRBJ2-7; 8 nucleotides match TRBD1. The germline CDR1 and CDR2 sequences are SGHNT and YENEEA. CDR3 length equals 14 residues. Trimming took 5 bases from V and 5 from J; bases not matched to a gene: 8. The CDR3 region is CASSPRTGRNEQYF. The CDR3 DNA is TGTGCCAGCAGCCCCCGGACAGGGAGAAACGAGCAGTACTTC.

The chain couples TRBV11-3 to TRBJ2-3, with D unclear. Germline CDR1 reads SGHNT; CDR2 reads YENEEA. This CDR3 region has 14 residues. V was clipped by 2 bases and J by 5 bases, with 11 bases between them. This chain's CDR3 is CASSLQTRKDTQYF. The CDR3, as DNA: TGTGCCAGCAGCTTACAGACTCGAAAAGATACGCAGTATTTT.

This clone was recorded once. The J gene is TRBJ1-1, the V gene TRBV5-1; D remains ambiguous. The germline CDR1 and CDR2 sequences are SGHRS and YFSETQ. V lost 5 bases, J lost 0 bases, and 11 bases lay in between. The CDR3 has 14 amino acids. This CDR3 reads CASRATKMNTEAFF. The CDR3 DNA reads TGCGCCAGCAGGGCGACAAAAATGAACACTGAAGCTTTCTTT. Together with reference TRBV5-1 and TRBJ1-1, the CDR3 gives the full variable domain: KAGVTQTPRYLIKTRGQQVTLSCSPISGHRSVSWYQQTPGQGLQFLFEYFSETQRNKGNFPGRFSGRQFSNSRSEMNVSTLELGDSALYLCASRATKMNTEAFFGQGTRLTVV.